This section outlines one T cell receptor (beta chain) sequence together with its context. The data were obtained in a study of CD8+CD57+ T cells in acquired aplastic anemia. Trimming removed 3 bases at V and 4 bases at J, with 9 bases between. The germline V gene encodes CDR1 MGHDK and CDR2 SYGVNS. The CDR3 has 13 amino acids. TCR beta VDJ combinations and CDR3 sequences were profiled from genomic DNA. TCRdb re-called the reads with MiXCR, one entry per CDR3 protein. The sample has fewer than 200,000 distinct CDR3 sequences; 45% to 60% are singletons. Patients included in sequencing had previously demonstrated CD8+CD57+ cell expansion by flow cytometry.

This clonotype was sampled from a human donor with aplastic anemia. Sequencing was performed on sorted CD4+, CD8+, or CD8+CD57+ T cells (not recorded which) from PBMCs. The V and J genes are TRBV25-1 and TRBJ1-1, with D uncertain. Written as DNA, the CDR3 is TGTGCCAGCAGTGATTCGGGGTTCACTGAAGCTTTCTTT. This translates into CASSDSGFTEAFF.